The clone carrying this TCR beta chain was picked up one time. The antigen remains undetermined. The sample originates from a study of identical twins. V was shortened by 3 bases and J by 8 bases, with 17 bases between the two germline ends. There are 15 residues in the CDR3. TCRdb redid the calling of the 5' RACE reads with MiXCR, one entry per CDR3 protein. This table has roughly 770,000 distinct CDR3 sequences, 15% to 20% appearing once. Notes on the study in general: Compared with unrelated sharing, twin-shared out-of-frame alpha sequences had more low-probability sequences.

This sample also appeared in a second study, on T cells expressing NK-cell markers. This second study says: Sorted CD3+CD56-NKG2C+, CD3+CD56+NKG2C+ and CD3+CD56+NKG2C- T cells supplied the TCR beta repertoires.

This receptor was identified in a woman aged 18-29 years in good health. The J gene is TRBJ2-1, the V gene TRBV12-3 or TRBV12-4; D remains unclear. Sequenced sample: PBMCs. The CDR3 here is CASSFNPGLADEQFF. In nucleotides, the CDR3 is TGTGCCAGCAGTTTTAACCCAGGTTTGGCCGATGAGCAGTTCTTC.